The rows below give T cell receptor beta chains drawn from one sample of a study of blood T cell repertoires in COVID-19. The assay was immunoSEQ multiplex PCR, and TCRdb's table has in-frame clones only and misses some. This table has approximately 180,000 clones, roughly 85% appearing once. The sample taken for sequencing was peripheral blood. The receptors originated from a man between 60 and 75 years old with acute or convalescent COVID-19. Both conserved end residues are part of each CDR3. D genes are given only for firm matches. Clone size is shown for a subset of rows, as once, few, many or a class of expanded clone.

v_gene	d_gene	j_gene	abundance	CDR3aa	CDR3nt
TRBV6-5	.	TRBJ1-5	.	CASSRQGNQPQHF	TGTGCCAGCAGTAGACAGGGCAATCAGCCCCAGCATTTT
TRBV7-2	TRBD1	TRBJ2-7	few	CASTGTGGTYEQYF	TGTGCCAGCACCGGGACAGGGGGTACCTACGAGCAGTACTTC
TRBV7-9	TRBD1	TRBJ2-7	.	CASSHRDRENYEQYF	TGTGCCAGCAGCCACCGGGACAGGGAGAATTACGAGCAGTACTTC
TRBV5-1	.	TRBJ1-5	.	CASSLTGMGNQPQHF	TGCGCCAGCAGCTTGACAGGGATGGGCAATCAGCCCCAGCATTTT
TRBV28	.	TRBJ1-5	once	CASSLTGWGQPQHF	TGTGCCAGCAGCCTCACAGGGTGGGGTCAGCCCCAGCATTTT
TRBV5-4	TRBD2	TRBJ2-5	few	CASSLPGGEETQYF	TGTGCCAGCAGCCTACCGGGAGGGGAAGAGACCCAGTACTTC
TRBV2	TRBD2	TRBJ2-7	few	CASSERSGGPGEQYF	TGTGCCAGCAGTGAACGCTCGGGAGGGCCGGGCGAGCAGTACTTC
TRBV9	.	TRBJ2-6	.	CASSRRGSGANVLTF	TGTGCCAGCAGCCGACGCGGCTCTGGGGCCAACGTCCTGACTTTC
TRBV20-1	.	TRBJ2-7	.	CSAPVKYEQYF	TGCAGTGCTCCGGTCAAGTACGAGCAGTACTTC
TRBV28	TRBD1	TRBJ2-1	once	CASSLYRGETNEQFF	TGTGCCAGCAGTTTATACAGGGGGGAGACCAATGAGCAGTTCTTC
TRBV6-5	.	TRBJ2-1	.	CALNAAGGLAGEQFF	TGTGCCCTTAACGCGGCCGGGGGACTGGCAGGTGAGCAGTTCTTC
TRBV18	.	TRBJ2-7	few	CASSPDRLSEQYF	TGTGCCAGCTCACCAGACAGGCTGAGCGAGCAGTACTTC
TRBV21-1	.	TRBJ2-2	.	CASSLGARARTGELFF	TGTGCCAGCAGCTTAGGGGCCAGGGCGCGGACCGGGGAGCTGTTTTTT
TRBV4-3	TRBD2	TRBJ2-1	.	CASSQDLAGVGNEQFF	TGCGCCAGCAGCCAAGATCTAGCGGGAGTAGGTAATGAGCAGTTCTTC
TRBV28	.	TRBJ2-4	.	CASSRHIAKNIQYF	TGTGCCAGCAGCAGACACATAGCCAAAAACATTCAGTACTTC
TRBV7-2	TRBD1	TRBJ1-5	.	CASSSDRGNQPQHF	TGTGCCAGCAGCTCGGACAGGGGGAATCAGCCCCAGCATTTT
TRBV12-3/TRBV12-4	.	TRBJ2-5	.	CASSLESVTQYF	TGTGCCAGCAGTTTAGAGTCAGTGACCCAGTACTTC
TRBV28	.	TRBJ1-1	.	CASSLPGSLNTEAFF	TGTGCCAGCAGTTTACCGGGGTCCCTGAACACTGAAGCTTTCTTT
TRBV28	.	TRBJ2-6	.	CASSLPRGSGANVLTF	TGTGCCAGCAGTTTACCTCGAGGGTCCGGGGCCAACGTCCTGACTTTC
TRBV3-1/TRBV3-2	TRBD2	TRBJ2-1	.	CASSQEGGRYEQFF	TGTGCCAGCAGCCAAGAAGGCGGGAGATATGAGCAGTTCTTC
TRBV24-1	.	TRBJ1-5	.	CATSDPKGDQPQHF	TGTGCCACCAGTGACCCCAAGGGAGATCAGCCCCAGCATTTT
TRBV7-3	.	TRBJ2-2	.	CASSKSRGLTGELFF	TGTGCCAGCAGCAAGTCGAGGGGACTCACCGGGGAGCTGTTTTTT